Many counts were recorded for the clone carrying this T cell receptor (beta chain). Amplified TCR beta CDR3 regions derived from RNA transcripts. The HTBI set primed first-round TCR CDR3 RT-PCR. TCRdb re-called the multiplex PCR reads through MiXCR, storing one row per CDR3 protein. The data hold about 560,000 distinct CDR3 sequences, with roughly a sixth observed a single time. The hyperthyroidism was newly diagnosed and had lasted under 2 months; the patients were aged 18 to 65. The diagnostic basis comprised clinical symptoms, serum thyroxine and TRAb, thyroid ultrasound and orbital computed tomography. PBMCs were sourced from more than 9 ml fresh peripheral blood. These data are taken from a study of T cells in Graves' hyperthyroidism and ophthalmopathy. This CDR3 is built from 13 residues. Between the trimmed V and J ends, which lost 3 bases and 2 bases, there was a span of 8 bases. Germline CDR1 and CDR2: DFQATT and SNEGSKA (reference sequence).

Sequencing was performed on blood. The sequence was obtained from a woman aged 18-35 years with Graves' hyperthyroidism. V gene TRBV20-1 combines with J gene TRBJ1-3; D might be TRBD1 (5 bases). CDR3 in DNA: TGCAGTGCTAGCGCAGGGCCTGGAAACACCATATATTTT. Protein product: CSASAGPGNTIYF.